This T cell receptor (beta chain) was sequenced in a study of blood T cell repertoires in COVID-19. Overall study: The study drew acute and convalescent COVID-19 samples from the United States, Italy and Spain. T cells, B-cell-depleted T cells, or PBMCs supplied cDNA or gDNA.

Generated by immunoSEQ multiplex PCR, the TCRdb table keeps only in-frame clones and is missing some. Of just over 300,000 clones in the sample, 87% were seen once. Germline V gives CDR1 SGHNT, CDR2 YYREEE (reference sequence). Deletions cut 5 bases from V and 4 bases from J, with 18 bases between. The CDR3 extends over 15 amino acids. The chain uses TRBV5-4 and TRBJ1-2, with D possibly TRBD1 on 5 matching bases. Material: peripheral blood. The source of this sequence is a young man with active or convalescent COVID-19. CDR3 protein: CASRPDSTVLYGYTF. The CDR3 DNA follows: TGTGCCAGCAGACCAGATTCGACAGTACTCTATGGCTACACCTTC.